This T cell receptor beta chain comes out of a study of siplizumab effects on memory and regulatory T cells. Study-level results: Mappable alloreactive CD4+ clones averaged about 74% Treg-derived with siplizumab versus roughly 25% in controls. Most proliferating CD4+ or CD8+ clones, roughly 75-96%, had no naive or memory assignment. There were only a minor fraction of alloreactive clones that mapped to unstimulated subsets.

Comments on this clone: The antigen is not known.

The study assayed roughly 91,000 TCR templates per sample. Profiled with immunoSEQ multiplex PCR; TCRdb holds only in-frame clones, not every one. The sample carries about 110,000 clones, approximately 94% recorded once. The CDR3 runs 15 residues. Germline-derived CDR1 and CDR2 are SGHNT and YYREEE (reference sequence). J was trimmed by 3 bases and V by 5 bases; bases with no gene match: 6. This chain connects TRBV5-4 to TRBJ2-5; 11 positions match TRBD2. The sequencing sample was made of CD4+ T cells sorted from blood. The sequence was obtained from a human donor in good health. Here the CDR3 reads CASSLSGRAKETQYF. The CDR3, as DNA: TGTGCCAGCAGTCTTAGCGGGAGGGCCAAAGAGACCCAGTACTTC.